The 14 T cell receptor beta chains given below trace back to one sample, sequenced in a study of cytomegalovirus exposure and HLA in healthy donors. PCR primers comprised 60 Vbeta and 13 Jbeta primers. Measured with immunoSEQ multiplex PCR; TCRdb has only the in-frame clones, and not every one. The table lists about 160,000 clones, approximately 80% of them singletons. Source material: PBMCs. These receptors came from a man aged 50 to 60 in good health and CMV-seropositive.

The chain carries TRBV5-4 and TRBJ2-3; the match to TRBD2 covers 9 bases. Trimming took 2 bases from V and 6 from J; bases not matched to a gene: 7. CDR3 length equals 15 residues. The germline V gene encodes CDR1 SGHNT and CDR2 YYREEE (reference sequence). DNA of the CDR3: TGTGCCAGCAGCTTCTGGGCGGGGGGGCCGGATACGCAGTATTTT. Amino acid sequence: CASSFWAGGPDTQYF.

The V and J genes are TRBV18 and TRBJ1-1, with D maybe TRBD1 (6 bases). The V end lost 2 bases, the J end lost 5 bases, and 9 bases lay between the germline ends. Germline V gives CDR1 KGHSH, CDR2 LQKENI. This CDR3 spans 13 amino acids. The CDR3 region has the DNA TGTGCCAGCTCACCAACAGGGTTTACTGAAGCTTTCTTT. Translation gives CASSPTGFTEAFF.

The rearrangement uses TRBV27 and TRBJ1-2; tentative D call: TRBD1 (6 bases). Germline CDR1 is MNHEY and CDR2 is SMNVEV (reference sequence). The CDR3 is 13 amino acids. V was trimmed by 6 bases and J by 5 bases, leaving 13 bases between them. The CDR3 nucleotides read TGTGCCAGCAGACGGGGGGCAGGGTATGGCTACACCTTC. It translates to CASRRGAGYGYTF.

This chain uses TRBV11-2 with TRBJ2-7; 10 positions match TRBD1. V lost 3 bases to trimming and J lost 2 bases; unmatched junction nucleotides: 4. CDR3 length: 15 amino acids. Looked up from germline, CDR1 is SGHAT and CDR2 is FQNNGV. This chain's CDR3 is CASSFGQGGTYEQYF. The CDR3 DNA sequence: TGTGCCAGCAGCTTCGGACAGGGGGGCACCTACGAGCAGTACTTC.

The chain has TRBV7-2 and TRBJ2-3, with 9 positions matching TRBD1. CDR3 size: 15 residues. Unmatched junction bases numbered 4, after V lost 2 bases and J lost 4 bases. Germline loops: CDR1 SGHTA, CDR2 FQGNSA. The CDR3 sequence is CASSLRGQGSDTQYF. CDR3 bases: TGTGCCAGCAGCTTACGGGGACAGGGTTCAGATACGCAGTATTTT.

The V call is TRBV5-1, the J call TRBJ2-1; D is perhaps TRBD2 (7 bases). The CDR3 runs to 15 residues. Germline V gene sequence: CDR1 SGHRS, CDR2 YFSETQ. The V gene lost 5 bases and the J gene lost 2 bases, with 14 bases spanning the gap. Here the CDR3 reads CASRPPGGAYNEQFF. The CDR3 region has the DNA TGCGCCAGCAGGCCACCGGGGGGCGCCTACAATGAGCAGTTCTTC.

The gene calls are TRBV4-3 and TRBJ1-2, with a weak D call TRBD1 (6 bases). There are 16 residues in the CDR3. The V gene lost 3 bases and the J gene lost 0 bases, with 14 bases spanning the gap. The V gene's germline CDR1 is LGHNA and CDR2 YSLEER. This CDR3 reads CASSQVQGMTNYGYTF. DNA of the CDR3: TGCGCCAGCAGCCAGGTACAGGGTATGACTAACTATGGCTACACCTTC.

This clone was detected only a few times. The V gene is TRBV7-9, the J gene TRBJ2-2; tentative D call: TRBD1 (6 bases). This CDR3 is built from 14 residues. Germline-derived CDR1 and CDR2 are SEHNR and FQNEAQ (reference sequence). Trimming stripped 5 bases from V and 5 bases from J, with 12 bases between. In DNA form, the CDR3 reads TGTGCCAGCAGCCCGTACAGGGTAACCGGGGAGCTGTTTTTT. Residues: CASSPYRVTGELFF.

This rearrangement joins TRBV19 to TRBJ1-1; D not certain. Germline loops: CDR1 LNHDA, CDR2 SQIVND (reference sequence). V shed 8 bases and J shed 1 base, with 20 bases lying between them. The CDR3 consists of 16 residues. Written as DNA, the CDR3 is TGTGCCAGTCGCCCTGATACGGGGAGTTGGAACACTGAAGCTTTCTTT. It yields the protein CASRPDTGSWNTEAFF.

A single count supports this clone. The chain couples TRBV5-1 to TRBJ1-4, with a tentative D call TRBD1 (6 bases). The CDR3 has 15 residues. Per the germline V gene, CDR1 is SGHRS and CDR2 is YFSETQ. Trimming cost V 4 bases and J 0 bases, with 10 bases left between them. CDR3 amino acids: CASSQGPATNEKLFF. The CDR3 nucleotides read TGCGCCAGCAGCCAGGGGCCGGCAACTAATGAAAAACTGTTTTTT.

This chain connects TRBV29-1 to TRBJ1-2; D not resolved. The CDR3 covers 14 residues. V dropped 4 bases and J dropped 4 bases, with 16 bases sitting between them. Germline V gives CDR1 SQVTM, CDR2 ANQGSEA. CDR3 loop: CSVARVPRGYGYTF. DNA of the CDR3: TGCAGCGTTGCGAGGGTCCCACGAGGCTATGGCTACACCTTC.

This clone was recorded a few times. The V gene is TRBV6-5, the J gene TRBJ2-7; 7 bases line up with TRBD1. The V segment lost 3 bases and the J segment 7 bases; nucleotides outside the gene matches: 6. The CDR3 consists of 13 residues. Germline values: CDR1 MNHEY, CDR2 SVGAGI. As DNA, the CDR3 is TGTGCCAGCAGTTATTCGGGACAGCGGGAGCAGTACTTC. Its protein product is CASSYSGQREQYF.

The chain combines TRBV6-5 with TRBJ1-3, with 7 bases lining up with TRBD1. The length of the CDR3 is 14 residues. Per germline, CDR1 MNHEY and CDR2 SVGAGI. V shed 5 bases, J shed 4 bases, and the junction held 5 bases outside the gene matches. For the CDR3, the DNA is TGTGCCAGCAGTACCACAGGGGCGGGAAACACCATATATTTT. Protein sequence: CASSTTGAGNTIYF.

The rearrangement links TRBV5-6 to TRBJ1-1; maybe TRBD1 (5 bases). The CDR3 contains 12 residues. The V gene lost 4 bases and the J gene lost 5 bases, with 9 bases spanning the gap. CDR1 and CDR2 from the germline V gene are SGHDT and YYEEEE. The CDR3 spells CASSRGGTEAFF. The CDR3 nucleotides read TGTGCCAGCAGCCGCGGGGGGACTGAAGCTTTCTTT. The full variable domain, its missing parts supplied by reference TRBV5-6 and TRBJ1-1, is DAGVTQSPTHLIKTRGQQVTLRCSPKSGHDTVSWYQQALGQGPQFIFQYYEEEERQRGNFPDRFSGHQFPNYSSELNVNALLLGDSALYLCASSRGGTEAFFGQGTRLTVV.